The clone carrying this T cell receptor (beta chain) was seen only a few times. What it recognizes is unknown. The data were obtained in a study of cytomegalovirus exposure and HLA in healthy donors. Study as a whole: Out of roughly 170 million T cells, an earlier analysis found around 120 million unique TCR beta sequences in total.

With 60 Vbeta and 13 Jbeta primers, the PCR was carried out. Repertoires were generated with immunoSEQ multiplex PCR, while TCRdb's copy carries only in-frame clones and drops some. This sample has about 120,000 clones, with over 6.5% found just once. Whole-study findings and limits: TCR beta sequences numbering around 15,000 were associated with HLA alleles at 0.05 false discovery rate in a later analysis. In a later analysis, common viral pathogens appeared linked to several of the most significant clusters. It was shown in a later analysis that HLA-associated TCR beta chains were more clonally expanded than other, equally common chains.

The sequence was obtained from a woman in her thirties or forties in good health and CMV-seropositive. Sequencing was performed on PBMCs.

Here the CDR3 reads CASSPGGFTGQYF. The CDR3 coding sequence is TGCGCCAGCAGCCCAGGGGGCTTTACGGGGCAGTACTTC. The V call is TRBV5-1, the J call TRBJ2-7, with 8 nucleotides matching TRBD1. The CDR3 runs 13 residues. The germline V gene has CDR1 SGHRS and CDR2 YFSETQ. Unmatched junction bases numbered 9, after V lost 4 bases and J lost 9 bases.